This T cell receptor (beta chain) was profiled in a study of cytomegalovirus exposure and HLA in healthy donors. General study points: Beyond CMV serostatus, there was no information to go on about immune exposure.

The CDR3 sequence is 14 residues long. Germline V gives CDR1 MNHEY, CDR2 SVGAGI. Unmatched junction bases numbered 5, after V lost 5 bases and J lost 4 bases. This clone showed up just a few times. Its antigen remains unidentified. The PCR had 60 Vbeta and 13 Jbeta primers. Profiling relied on immunoSEQ multiplex PCR, and the TCRdb table lists in-frame clones only, not all of them. The sample holds some 110,000 clones, around 75% seen once. The chain carries TRBV6-5 and TRBJ1-1, with 9 bases fitting TRBD1. Sequencing was carried out using PBMCs. This TCR came from a woman aged 25 to 39 in good health and CMV-seronegative. Here the CDR3 reads CASSPRDRATEAFF. CDR3 in DNA: TGTGCCAGCAGTCCCAGGGACAGGGCCACTGAAGCTTTCTTT.